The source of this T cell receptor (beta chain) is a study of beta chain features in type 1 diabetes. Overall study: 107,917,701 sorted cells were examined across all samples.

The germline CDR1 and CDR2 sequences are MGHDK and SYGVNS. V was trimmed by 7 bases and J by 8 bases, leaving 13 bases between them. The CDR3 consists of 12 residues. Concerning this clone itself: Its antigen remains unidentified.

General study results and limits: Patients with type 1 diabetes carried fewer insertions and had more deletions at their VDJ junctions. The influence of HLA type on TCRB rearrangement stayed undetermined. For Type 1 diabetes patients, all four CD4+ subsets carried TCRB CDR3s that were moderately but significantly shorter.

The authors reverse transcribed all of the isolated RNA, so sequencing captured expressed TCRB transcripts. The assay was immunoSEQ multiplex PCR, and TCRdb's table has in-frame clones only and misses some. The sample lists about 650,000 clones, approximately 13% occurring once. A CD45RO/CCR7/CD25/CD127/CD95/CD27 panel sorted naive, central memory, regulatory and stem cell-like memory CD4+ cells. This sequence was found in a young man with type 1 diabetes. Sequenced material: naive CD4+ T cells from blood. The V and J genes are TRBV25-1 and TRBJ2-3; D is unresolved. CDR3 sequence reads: CASTLEYGTQYF. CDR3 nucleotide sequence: TGTGCCAGCACCCTTGAATATGGTACGCAGTATTTT.